This T cell receptor (beta chain) is drawn from a study of shared clonotypes between healthy human individuals. Germline CDR1 reads SGDLS; CDR2 reads YYNGEE. The CDR3 is 15 amino acids. Unmatched junction bases numbered 5, after V lost 4 bases and J lost 3 bases. Using immunoSEQ multiplex PCR, the repertoire was profiled, and TCRdb retains in-frame clones only, with some absent. Among about 2.1 million clones listed, 93% were seen once. The naive CD8 population came from CD45RO-negative cells selected for CCR7, without terminally differentiated effector memory CD45RA+ cells. Donors comprised only Caucasian adults living in Nashville, Tennessee. Study-level findings and limits: Relative to their counterparts shared across all four donors, non-shared clonotypes exhibited diminished generation probabilities. Larger richness was generally estimated for naive than memory subsets.

A word on this clone: Its cognate antigen is unknown.

Sequenced input: naive CD8+ T cells from PBMCs. The genes are TRBV9 and TRBJ2-2; 8 nucleotides line up with TRBD1. This TCR was recovered from a man younger than 35 in good health. Some clones in this sample may be carry-over from other donors' samples. For the CDR3, the DNA is TGTGCCAGCAGCACGGGACAGGACTACACCGGGGAGCTGTTTTTT. It yields the protein CASSTGQDYTGELFF.